These T cell receptor beta chains were read from a single sample in a study of cytomegalovirus exposure and HLA in healthy donors. Clones were sequenced by immunoSEQ multiplex PCR, and TCRdb holds only the in-frame ones, with some missing. This table lists just under 80,000 clones. Sequenced sample: PBMCs. These receptors were collected from a man aged 18 to 35 in good health and CMV-seropositive. Each CDR3 is given with its conserved first and last residue.

J gene: TRBJ2-7
V gene: TRBV7-9
CDR3 protein: CASSLVGRQTINSYEQYF

J gene: TRBJ2-1
V gene: TRBV28
CDR3 protein: CASSLGVAGDSYNEQFF

J gene: TRBJ2-5
V gene: TRBV2
CDR3 protein: CASSEMGTSAETQYF

J gene: TRBJ1-3
V gene: TRBV7-9
CDR3 protein: CASSLFPPGYSGNTIYF

J gene: TRBJ1-1
V gene: TRBV7-9
CDR3 protein: CASSLGRDRAEAFF

J gene: TRBJ2-3
V gene: TRBV11-2
CDR3 protein: CASSPGLASTDTQYF

J gene: TRBJ2-1
V gene: TRBV7-9
CDR3 protein: CASSLRQGSYNEQFF

J gene: TRBJ1-5
V gene: TRBV28
CDR3 protein: CASSFTGRGSNQPQHF

J gene: TRBJ2-2
V gene: TRBV9
CDR3 protein: CASSSPLTGGVAGELFF

J gene: TRBJ1-6
V gene: TRBV5-1
CDR3 protein: CASRWTGGDYNSPLHF

J gene: TRBJ2-1
V gene: TRBV19
CDR3 protein: CASSMWTGKTNEQFF

J gene: TRBJ1-6
V gene: TRBV5-1
CDR3 protein: CASSFAGGAENSPLHF

J gene: TRBJ2-7
V gene: TRBV4-1
CDR3 protein: CASSQGLTGKNEQYF

J gene: TRBJ1-6
V gene: TRBV27
CDR3 protein: CASSSGTLRDSPLHF

J gene: TRBJ1-3
V gene: TRBV28
CDR3 protein: CASSFRGSSGNTIYF

J gene: TRBJ2-1
V gene: TRBV2
CDR3 protein: CASSEKVAGEFF

J gene: TRBJ2-7
V gene: TRBV27
CDR3 protein: CASSLGQLGVYEQYF

J gene: TRBJ1-1
V gene: TRBV5-1
CDR3 protein: CASRGGTTEAFF

J gene: TRBJ2-1
V gene: TRBV5-6
CDR3 protein: CASSLVGPQFF

J gene: TRBJ2-5
V gene: TRBV27
CDR3 protein: CASSFTSEFETQYF

J gene: TRBJ2-3
V gene: TRBV5-1
CDR3 protein: CASRLQGTGEDTQYF

J gene: TRBJ2-7
V gene: TRBV2
CDR3 protein: CASRLLGLAQVLCF

J gene: TRBJ1-1
V gene: TRBV6-1
CDR3 protein: CASSDPTTGGGTEAFF

J gene: TRBJ1-2
V gene: TRBV6-5
CDR3 protein: CASRGSFLSYTF

J gene: TRBJ1-1
V gene: TRBV30
CDR3 protein: CAWRDIRSLSAEAFF

J gene: TRBJ2-1
V gene: TRBV7-2
CDR3 protein: CASSLQGVNQGFIF

J gene: TRBJ2-5
V gene: TRBV28
CDR3 protein: CASSDLTVGETQYF

J gene: TRBJ2-7
V gene: TRBV5-1
CDR3 protein: CASSLRGQDYEQYF

J gene: TRBJ2-7
V gene: TRBV2
CDR3 protein: CASTRGRYEQYF

J gene: TRBJ1-4
V gene: TRBV18
CDR3 protein: CASLTTGRSEKLFF

J gene: TRBJ2-1
V gene: TRBV10-3
CDR3 protein: CAISESSWTRKNEQFF

J gene: TRBJ2-2
V gene: TRBV11-2
CDR3 protein: CASSGLTGELFF

J gene: TRBJ2-1
V gene: TRBV28
CDR3 protein: CASSLAPALAEENEQFF

J gene: TRBJ1-1
V gene: TRBV9
CDR3 protein: CASSTGQGGGGTEAFF

J gene: TRBJ2-1
V gene: TRBV28
CDR3 protein: CASSFQTSGALYNEQFF

J gene: TRBJ1-2
V gene: TRBV28
CDR3 protein: CAGGEGQPYGYTF

J gene: TRBJ2-3
V gene: TRBV18
CDR3 protein: CASSPRRDDLDTQYF

J gene: TRBJ1-4
V gene: TRBV19
CDR3 protein: CASSITRNEKLFF

J gene: TRBJ2-7
V gene: TRBV4-2
CDR3 protein: CASSQTWTSGMQHYEQYF

J gene: TRBJ1-1
V gene: TRBV11-3
CDR3 protein: CASSLDRNTEAFF

J gene: TRBJ1-4
V gene: TRBV19
CDR3 protein: CASSMGTGGQKLFF

J gene: TRBJ2-1
V gene: TRBV29-1
CDR3 protein: CSVENRDRVNEQFF

J gene: TRBJ1-4
V gene: TRBV18
CDR3 protein: CASSLLQGRNEKLFF

J gene: TRBJ1-1
V gene: TRBV27
CDR3 protein: CASSLFTEAEAFF

J gene: TRBJ1-1
V gene: TRBV7-9
CDR3 protein: CASSLGDTRAFF